This entry describes one TCR beta chain. Its antigen is as yet unknown. Expressed TCRB transcripts were sequenced, since all the RNA that had been isolated was reverse transcribed. TCRdb's table, derived via immunoSEQ multiplex PCR, lists solely in-frame clones and lacks some. Here the sample spans roughly 100,000 clones, 25% to 35% being singletons. CDR1 and CDR2 (germline): DFQATT, SNEGSKA (reference sequence). Trimming cost V 3 bases and J 4 bases, with 6 bases left between them. This CDR3 contains 11 residues. These data are taken from a study of beta chain features in type 1 diabetes. Study outcomes and limitations: Significant though moderate, a shortening of TCRB CDR3s appeared in all four CD4+ subsets of Type 1 diabetes patients. The study found that naive, central memory and Treg TCRB repertoires appeared more similar in patients than in healthy donors. VDJ junctions in type 1 diabetes patients carried more deletions and fewer insertions.

This clonotype was sampled from a woman aged 18-29 years with type 1 diabetes. V is TRBV20-1 and J is TRBJ2-5; no definite D call. What was sequenced was central memory CD4+ T cells from blood. CDR3 nucleotide sequence: TGCAGTGCTAGGGGCCTAGAGACCCAGTACTTC. Protein: CSARGLETQYF.